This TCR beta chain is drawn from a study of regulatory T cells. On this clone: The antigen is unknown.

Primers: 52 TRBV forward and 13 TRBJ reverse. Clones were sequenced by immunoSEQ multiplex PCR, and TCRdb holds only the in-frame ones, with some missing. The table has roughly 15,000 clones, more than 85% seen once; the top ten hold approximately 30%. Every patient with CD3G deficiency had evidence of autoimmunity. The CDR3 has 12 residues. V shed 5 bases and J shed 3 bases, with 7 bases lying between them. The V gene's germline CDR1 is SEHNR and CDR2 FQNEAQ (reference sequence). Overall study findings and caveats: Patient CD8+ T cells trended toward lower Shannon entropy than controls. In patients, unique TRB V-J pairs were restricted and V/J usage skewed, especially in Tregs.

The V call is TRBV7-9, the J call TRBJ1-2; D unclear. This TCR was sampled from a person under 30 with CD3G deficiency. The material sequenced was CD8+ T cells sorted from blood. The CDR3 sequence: CASSVSHYGYTF. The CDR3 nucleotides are TGTGCCAGCAGCGTTTCCCACTATGGCTACACCTTC.